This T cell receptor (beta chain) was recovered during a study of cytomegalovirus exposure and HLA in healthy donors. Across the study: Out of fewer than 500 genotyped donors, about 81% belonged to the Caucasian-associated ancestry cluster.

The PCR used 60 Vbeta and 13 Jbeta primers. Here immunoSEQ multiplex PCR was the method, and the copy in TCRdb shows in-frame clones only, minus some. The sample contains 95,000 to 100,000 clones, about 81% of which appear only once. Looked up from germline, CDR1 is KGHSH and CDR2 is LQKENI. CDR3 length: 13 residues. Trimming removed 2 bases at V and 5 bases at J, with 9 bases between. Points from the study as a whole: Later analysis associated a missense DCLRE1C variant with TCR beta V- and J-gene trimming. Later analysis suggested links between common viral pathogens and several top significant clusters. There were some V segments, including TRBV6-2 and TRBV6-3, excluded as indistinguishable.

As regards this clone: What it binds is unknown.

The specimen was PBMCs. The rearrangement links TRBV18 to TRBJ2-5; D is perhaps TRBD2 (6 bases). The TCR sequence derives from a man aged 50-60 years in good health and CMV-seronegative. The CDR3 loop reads CASSPRAGETQYF. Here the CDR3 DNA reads TGTGCCAGCTCACCAAGAGCGGGCGAGACCCAGTACTTC.